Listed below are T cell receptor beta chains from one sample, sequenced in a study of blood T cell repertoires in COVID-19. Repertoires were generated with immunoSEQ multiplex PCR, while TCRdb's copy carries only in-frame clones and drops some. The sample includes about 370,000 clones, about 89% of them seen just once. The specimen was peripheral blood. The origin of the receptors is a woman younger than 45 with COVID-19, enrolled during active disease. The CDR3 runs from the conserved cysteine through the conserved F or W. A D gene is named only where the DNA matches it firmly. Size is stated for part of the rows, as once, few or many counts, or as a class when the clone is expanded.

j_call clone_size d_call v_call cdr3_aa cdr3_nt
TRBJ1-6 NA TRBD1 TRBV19 CASSPGTGSFSPLHF TGTGCCAGTAGTCCGGGGACAGGGAGTTTTTCACCCCTCCACTTT
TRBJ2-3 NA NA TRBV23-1 CAPAQFWPTDTQYF TGCGCCCCTGCTCAGTTCTGGCCCACAGATACGCAGTATTTT
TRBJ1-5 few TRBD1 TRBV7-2 CASSPDRGQYQPQHF TGTGCCAGCAGCCCTGACAGGGGGCAGTATCAGCCCCAGCATTTT
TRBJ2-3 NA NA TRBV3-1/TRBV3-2 CASSQSVPGTDTQYF TGTGCCAGCAGCCAAAGCGTGCCCGGCACAGATACGCAGTATTTT
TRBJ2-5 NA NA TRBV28 CASSSQGRETQYF TGTGCCAGCAGTTCACAGGGGAGGGAGACCCAGTACTTC
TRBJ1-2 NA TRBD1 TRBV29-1 CSVELGQGTNGYTF TGCAGCGTTGAACTAGGACAGGGGACAAATGGCTACACCTTC
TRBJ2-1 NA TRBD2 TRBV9 CASSVSAQRGYNEQFF TGTGCCAGCAGCGTTTCAGCTCAGCGGGGGTACAATGAGCAGTTCTTC
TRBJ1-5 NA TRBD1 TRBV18 CASSLRGQGDNQPQHF TGTGCCAGCTCACTTCGAGGACAGGGGGACAATCAGCCCCAGCATTTT
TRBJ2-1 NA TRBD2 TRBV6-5 CASSVLAGVHNEQFF TGTGCCAGCAGCGTACTAGCGGGAGTACACAATGAGCAGTTCTTC
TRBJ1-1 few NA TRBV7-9 CASSYGGTEAFF TGTGCCAGCAGCTACGGGGGCACTGAAGCTTTCTTT
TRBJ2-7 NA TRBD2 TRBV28 CASSLSSGDYYEQYF TGTGCCAGCAGTCTATCTAGCGGGGACTACTACGAGCAGTACTTC
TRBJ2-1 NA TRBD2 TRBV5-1 CASSMGLAGGVYEQFF TGCGCCAGCAGCATGGGACTAGCGGGAGGTGTTTATGAGCAGTTCTTC
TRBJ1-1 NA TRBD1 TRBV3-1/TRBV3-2 CASRPPADRGFNTEAFF TGTGCCAGCAGGCCCCCGGCGGACAGGGGGTTTAACACTGAAGCTTTCTTT
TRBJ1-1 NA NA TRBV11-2 CASSPAREVTEAFF TGTGCCAGCAGCCCCGCACGAGAGGTCACTGAAGCTTTCTTT
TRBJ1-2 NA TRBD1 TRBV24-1 CATSDTGTDYGYTF TGTGCCACCTCTGATACCGGGACAGACTATGGCTACACCTTC
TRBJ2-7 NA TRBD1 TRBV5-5 CASSLSGTGALYEQYF TGTGCCAGCAGCTTGTCCGGGACAGGGGCATTGTACGAGCAGTACTTC
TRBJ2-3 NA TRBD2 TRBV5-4 CASSSLAGADTQYF TGTGCCAGCAGCTCTCTAGCGGGAGCAGATACGCAGTATTTT
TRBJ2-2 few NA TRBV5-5 CASSFAGGTGELFF TGTGCCAGCAGCTTCGCGGGCGGCACCGGGGAGCTGTTTTTT
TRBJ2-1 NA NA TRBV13 CASSSTGPRQFF TGTGCCAGCAGCTCCACAGGGCCGCGGCAGTTCTTC
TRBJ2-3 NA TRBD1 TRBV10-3 CALTRTGNTDTQYF TGTGCCCTAACCCGGACAGGGAACACAGATACGCAGTATTTT
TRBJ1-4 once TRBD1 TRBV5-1 CASSFGTGGATNEKLFF TGCGCCAGCAGCTTTGGGACAGGGGGAGCAACTAATGAAAAACTGTTTTTT
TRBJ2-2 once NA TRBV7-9 CASSPGGATGELFF TGTGCCAGCAGCCCTGGGGGGGCGACCGGGGAGCTGTTTTTT
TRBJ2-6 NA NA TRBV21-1 CASRGQGAATYSGANVLTF TGTGCCAGCAGGGGACAGGGGGCCGCCACGTACTCTGGGGCCAACGTCCTGACTTTC
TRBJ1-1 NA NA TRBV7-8 CASSDRGGSFSEAFF TGTGCCAGCAGCGACCGGGGAGGGTCCTTCTCTGAAGCTTTCTTT
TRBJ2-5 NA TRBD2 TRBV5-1 CASSLAGTSGSQETQYF TGCGCCAGCAGCTTGGCGGGGACTAGCGGGAGCCAAGAGACCCAGTACTTC
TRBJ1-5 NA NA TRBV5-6 CASSFGGVVGNQPQHF TGTGCCAGCAGCTTTGGAGGGGTGGTAGGCAATCAGCCCCAGCATTTT
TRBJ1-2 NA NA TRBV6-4 CASSENGGHGYTF TGTGCCAGCAGTGAAAACGGGGGGCATGGCTACACCTTC
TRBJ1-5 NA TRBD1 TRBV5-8 CASSLVRGTGAVSNQPQHF TGTGCCAGCAGCTTGGTAAGGGGCACAGGGGCAGTAAGCAATCAGCCCCAGCATTTT
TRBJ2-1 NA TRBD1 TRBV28 CASSLRGQRRMGSYNEQFF TGTGCCAGCAGTTTGAGGGGACAGCGACGAATGGGCTCCTACAATGAGCAGTTCTTC
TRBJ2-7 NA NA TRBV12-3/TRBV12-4 CASSFWHEQYF TGTGCCAGCAGTTTTTGGCACGAGCAGTACTTC
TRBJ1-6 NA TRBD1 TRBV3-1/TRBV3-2 CASSQTFGTGNSPLHF TGTGCCAGCAGCCAAACTTTTGGGACAGGGAATTCACCCCTCCACTTT
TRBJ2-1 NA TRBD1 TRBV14 CASSPDRGFNEQFF TGTGCCAGCAGCCCGGACAGGGGCTTCAATGAGCAGTTCTTC
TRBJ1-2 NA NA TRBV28 CGTGGRGYGYTF TGTGGTACGGGGGGGCGAGGGTATGGCTACACCTTC
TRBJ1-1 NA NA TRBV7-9 CASSPPAEAFF TGTGCCAGCAGCCCCCCGGCTGAAGCTTTCTTT
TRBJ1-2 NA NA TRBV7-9 CASSSFPQAYGYTF TGTGCCAGCAGCTCCTTCCCACAGGCGTATGGCTACACCTTC
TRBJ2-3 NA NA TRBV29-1 CSVEGQGLADTQYF TGCAGCGTTGAAGGGCAGGGGTTAGCAGATACGCAGTATTTT
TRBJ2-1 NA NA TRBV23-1 CASSQSYGSEQFF TGCGCCAGCAGTCAATCGTACGGGAGTGAGCAGTTCTTC
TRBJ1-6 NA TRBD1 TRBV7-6 CASSPGQGLSPLHF TGTGCCAGCAGCCCGGGACAGGGTCTTTCACCCCTCCACTTT